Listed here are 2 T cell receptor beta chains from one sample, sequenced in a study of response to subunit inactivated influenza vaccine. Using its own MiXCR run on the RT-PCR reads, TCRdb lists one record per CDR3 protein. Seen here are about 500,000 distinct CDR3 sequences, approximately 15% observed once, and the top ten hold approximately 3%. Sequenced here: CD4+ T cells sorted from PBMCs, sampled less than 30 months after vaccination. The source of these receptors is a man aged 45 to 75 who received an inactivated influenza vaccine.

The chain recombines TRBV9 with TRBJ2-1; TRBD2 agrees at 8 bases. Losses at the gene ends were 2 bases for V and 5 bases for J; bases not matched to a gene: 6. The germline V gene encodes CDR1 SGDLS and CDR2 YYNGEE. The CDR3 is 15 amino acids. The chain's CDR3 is CASSVSSGRHNEQFF. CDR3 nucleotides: TGTGCCAGCAGCGTGTCCAGCGGGAGACACAATGAGCAGTTCTTC.

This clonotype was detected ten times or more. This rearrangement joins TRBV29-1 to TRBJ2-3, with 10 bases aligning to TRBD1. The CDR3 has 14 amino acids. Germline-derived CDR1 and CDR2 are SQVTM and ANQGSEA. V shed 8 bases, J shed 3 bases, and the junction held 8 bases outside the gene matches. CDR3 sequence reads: CSTSTGGGTDTQYF. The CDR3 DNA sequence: TGCAGCACCTCGACAGGGGGCGGGACAGATACGCAGTATTTT.